Presented here are 30 T cell receptor beta chains from one specimen sequenced in a study of identical twins. One entry per CDR3 protein results from TCRdb running MiXCR on the 5' RACE reads. The sample holds 240,000 or so distinct CDR3 sequences, over 9.5% seen once. Sequenced sample: memory T cells sorted from blood. All receptors derive from a man aged 45-65 years in good health.

This clonotype has ten or more counts. The chain is built from TRBV12-5 and TRBJ2-2; 7 bases align to TRBD2. Germline loops: CDR1 LGHNT, CDR2 FRNRAP. The CDR3 covers 14 residues. The V and J ends lost 6 bases and 2 bases, in that order; junction bases with no gene match: 3. The CDR3 DNA is TGTGCTAGTGGGGGAGGGATTAACACCGGGGAGCTGTTTTTT. Translation: CASGGGINTGELFF.

In its sample, this clonotype was seen many times. The gene calls are TRBV5-1 and TRBJ1-5, with D unclear. The CDR3 spans 13 residues. The V end was cut by 4 bases, the J end by 2 bases, with 7 bases between. Germline V CDR1 and CDR2: SGHRS, YFSETQ. As DNA, the CDR3 is TGCGCCAGCAGCCCTACGGGCAATCAGCCCCAGCATTTT. Protein: CASSPTGNQPQHF.

This clonotype showed up many times. This chain links TRBV5-1 with TRBJ2-3, with 13 bases lining up with TRBD2. CDR3 length: 17 residues. Trimming removed 0 bases from V and 2 bases from J; junction bases left unmatched: 3. CDR1 and CDR2 (germline): SGHRS, YFSETQ. CDR3 in DNA: TGCGCCAGCAGCTTGGCCGGACTAGCGGGAGCCACAGATACGCAGTATTTT. This codes for CASSLAGLAGATDTQYF.

V gene TRBV6-1 combines with J gene TRBJ1-2; D uncertain. The V and J ends lost 4 bases and 4 bases respectively, with 13 bases between them. Germline V CDR1 and CDR2: MNHNS, SASEGT. The CDR3 has 14 residues. The DNA for the CDR3 is TGTGCCAGCAGTGCGCTCCGCGAGACCTATGGCTACACCTTC. Translation: CASSALRETYGYTF.

This clonotype appeared a few times. The rearrangement links TRBV6-2 or TRBV6-3 to TRBJ2-7, with 14 bases matching TRBD2. Per the germline V gene, CDR1 is MNHEY and CDR2 is SVGEGT. The CDR3 is made up of 20 amino acids. J gave up 0 bases and V 2 bases, and 12 bases lay outside the gene matches. CDR3 sequence reads: CASSYHTGLAGAPFSYEQYF. In nucleotides, the CDR3 is TGTGCCAGCAGTTACCACACGGGACTAGCGGGGGCCCCCTTCTCCTACGAGCAGTACTTC.

This clonotype was counted at least ten times. The gene calls are TRBV5-1 and TRBJ2-1, with D perhaps matching TRBD1 (7 bases). Germline assignment: CDR1 SGHRS and CDR2 YFSETQ. The CDR3 is 14 amino acids. Trimming stripped 0 bases from V and 9 bases from J, with 13 bases between. In DNA form, the CDR3 reads TGCGCCAGCAGCTTGGGCCAGGGGGGAGGTGAGCAGTTCTTC. Protein sequence: CASSLGQGGGEQFF. Based on the CDR3 plus reference TRBV5-1 and TRBJ2-1, the full variable domain is KAGVTQTPRYLIKTRGQQVTLSCSPISGHRSVSWYQQTPGQGLQFLFEYFSETQRNKGNFPGRFSGRQFSNSRSEMNVSTLELGDSALYLCASSLGQGGGEQFFGPGTRLTVL.

Of note for this clonotype: A read error may explain this, as a much larger clone is one base away. The V gene is TRBV14, the J gene TRBJ2-1, with 12 bases matching TRBD2. Germline-derived CDR1 and CDR2 are SGHDN and FVKESK. CDR3 length: 19 amino acids. The junction had 8 bases not matched to a gene; V was cut back by 1 base and J by 1 base. The CDR3, as DNA: TGTGCCAGCAGCCAAGGGTCTAGCGGGAGGGTGGGGTCCTACAATGAGCAGTTCTTC. Translating gives CASSQGSSGRVGSYNEQFF.

This clonotype occurred a few times. The chain employs TRBV4-3 and TRBJ2-1; a possible D gene is TRBD2 (5 bases). In germline, CDR1 is LGHNA, CDR2 YSLEER. CDR3 length: 13 amino acids. The V end was cut by 4 bases, the J end by 4 bases, with 8 bases between. The CDR3 protein is CASSLKRYNEQFF. DNA for the CDR3: TGCGCCAGCAGCCTTAAGCGGTACAATGAGCAGTTCTTC.

This clonotype has only a few counts. The chain links TRBV3-1 to TRBJ2-7; D not certain. This CDR3 has 12 residues. V lost 1 base to trimming and J lost 7 bases, with 8 bases between them. Germline V gene lookup returns CDR1 LGHDT and CDR2 YNNKEL (reference sequence). Here the CDR3 DNA reads TGTGCCAGCAGCCAAGTGGTAGAAGAGCAGTACTTC. Translated, it gives CASSQVVEEQYF.

This clonotype was counted many times. The chain recombines TRBV25-1 with TRBJ2-1; tentative D call: TRBD2 (5 bases). This CDR3 region has 12 residues. The V end was cut by 4 bases, the J end by 6 bases, with 7 bases between. Germline V gives CDR1 MGHDK, CDR2 SYGVNS. CDR3 DNA: TGTGCCAGCAGTGCTGGGAGCAATGAGCAGTTCTTC. This gives the protein CASSAGSNEQFF.

In this sample, this clonotype turned up a few times. The chain is built from TRBV6-2 or TRBV6-3 and TRBJ1-5; maybe TRBD1 (5 bases). The V end was cut by 5 bases, the J end by 0 bases, with 20 bases between. The CDR3 totals 18 residues. Germline CDR1 and CDR2: MNHEY and SVGEGT. In nucleotides, the CDR3 is TGTGCCAGCAGTAACGGGGCCCGGTGGTCGGGTAGCAATCAGCCCCAGCATTTT. It is translated as CASSNGARWSGSNQPQHF.

The chain combines TRBV20-1 with TRBJ2-7; 12 bases are a match to TRBD2. From germline, CDR1 is DFQATT and CDR2 SNEGSKA (reference sequence). Unmatched junction bases numbered 5, after V lost 1 base and J lost 4 bases. CDR3 size: 15 residues. The CDR3 protein is CSARVGLAGTYEQYF. CDR3 coding DNA: TGCAGTGCTAGAGTAGGACTAGCGGGAACATACGAGCAGTACTTC.

This clonotype was recorded many times. The CDR3 is CSAIEPGLAYEQYF. CDR3 DNA: TGCAGTGCTATAGAACCGGGACTGGCCTACGAGCAGTACTTC. The chain recombines TRBV20-1 with TRBJ2-7; D might be TRBD2 (6 bases). The CDR3 is 14 residues long. Germline V lookup: CDR1 DFQATT, CDR2 SNEGSKA (reference sequence). Trimming cost V 4 bases and J 2 bases, with 15 bases left between them.

Points on this clonotype: It may be a read error: a sequence one base away is much more abundant. V is TRBV6-1 and J is TRBJ2-7, with 10 bases fitting TRBD1. Germline V lookup: CDR1 MNHNS, CDR2 SASEGT. This CDR3 has 16 residues. The CDR3 spells CPSSRNPTTGGHEQYF. The CDR3 region has the DNA TGTCCCAGCAGTCGTAACCCCACGACAGGGGGCCACGAGCAGTACTTC.

V and J are TRBV7-2 and TRBJ1-2; D might be TRBD1 (5 bases). V shed 0 bases and J shed 4 bases, with 15 bases lying between them. Germline CDR1 and CDR2: SGHTA and FQGNSA. The length of the CDR3 is 16 residues. The CDR3 loop is CASSLAGGQRVYGYTF. The CDR3 DNA follows: TGTGCCAGCAGCTTAGCGGGCGGACAAAGGGTCTATGGCTACACCTTC.

This clonotype was observed a handful of times. V and J are TRBV20-1 and TRBJ2-1; D is unclear. The germline V gene has CDR1 DFQATT and CDR2 SNEGSKA (reference sequence). The CDR3 sequence is 9 residues long. Trimming pared 5 bases from V and 8 bases from J, leaving 4 bases between. The chain's CDR3 is CSASDEQFF. CDR3 DNA sequence: TGCAGTGCTTCTGATGAGCAGTTCTTC.

This clonotype was counted ten times or more. V and J are TRBV5-1 and TRBJ2-2; 10 bases fit TRBD1. V was clipped by 3 bases and J by 3 bases; unmatched bases: 5. Looked up from germline, CDR1 is SGHRS and CDR2 is YFSETQ. The CDR3 sequence is 16 residues long. CDR3 residues: CASSSTGTGDTGELFF. The CDR3 bases are TGCGCCAGCAGCTCGACCGGGACAGGGGACACCGGGGAGCTGTTTTTT. The entire variable domain, with the rest obtained from reference TRBV5-1 and TRBJ2-2, is as follows: KAGVTQTPRYLIKTRGQQVTLSCSPISGHRSVSWYQQTPGQGLQFLFEYFSETQRNKGNFPGRFSGRQFSNSRSEMNVSTLELGDSALYLCASSSTGTGDTGELFFGEGSRLTVL.

This clonotype turned up a few times. CDR3: CASSYATTDGYTF. DNA of the CDR3: TGCGCCAGCAGCTACGCGACAACCGACGGCTACACCTTC. V gene TRBV5-1 combines with J gene TRBJ1-2; D ambiguous. CDR3 length: 13 residues. CDR1 and CDR2 (germline): SGHRS, YFSETQ. Trimming removed 3 bases from V and 8 bases from J, with 14 bases in between.

V usage is TRBV29-1 and J usage is TRBJ2-5, with D unresolved. The germline V and J ends were trimmed by 5 bases and 1 base, with 8 bases remaining between them. Per germline, CDR1 SQVTM and CDR2 ANQGSEA. The CDR3 is 12 residues long. The CDR3, as DNA: TGCAGCGTTAAGCTGGCCCAAGAGACCCAGTACTTC. This translates into CSVKLAQETQYF.

This clonotype has just one count. A read error may explain this, as a much larger clone is one base away. The chain employs TRBV5-1 and TRBJ1-2; perhaps TRBD1 as D (6 bases). V was shortened by 4 bases and J by 8 bases, with 15 bases between the two germline ends. The CDR3 has 13 residues. Germline V gene lookup returns CDR1 SGHRS and CDR2 YFSETQ. This CDR3 reads CASSAQQGGGYTF. The CDR3 DNA reads TGCGCCAGCAGCGCCCAACAGGGAGGGGGCTACACCTTC.

J is TRBJ2-3 and V is TRBV11-2; TRBD2 matches at 15 bases. The V segment lost 1 base and the J segment 2 bases; nucleotides outside the gene matches: 10. The CDR3 is made up of 20 amino acids. Germline lookup yields CDR1 SGHAT and CDR2 FQNNGV. CDR3 region: CASSLGGLAGGPVSTDTQYF. DNA for the CDR3: TGTGCCAGCAGCTTAGGGGGACTAGCGGGAGGTCCTGTCTCCACAGATACGCAGTATTTT.

This clonotype has a handful of counts. This sequence joins TRBV4-3 and TRBJ1-3; D gene unclear. Trimming took 2 bases from V and 0 from J, leaving 8 bases between them. This CDR3 region has 15 residues. Germline CDR1 is LGHNA and CDR2 is YSLEER. The CDR3: CASSQQAISGNTIYF. The CDR3 nucleotides read TGCGCCAGCAGCCAACAGGCGATCTCTGGAAACACCATATATTTT.

The chain employs TRBV4-1 and TRBJ1-2; maybe TRBD1 (5 bases). The germline V gene has CDR1 MGHRA and CDR2 YSYEKL. V gave up 3 bases and J gave up 1 base, with 18 bases separating them. This CDR3 contains 17 residues. Written as DNA, the CDR3 is TGCGCCAGCAGCCACCCTATACGGGGCCCCGTTAACTATGGCTACACCTTC. Amino acids: CASSHPIRGPVNYGYTF.

This clonotype has only a few counts. The rearrangement links TRBV5-1 to TRBJ2-7; TRBD2 might be the D (6 bases). The CDR3 loop spans 17 amino acids. The germline V gene encodes CDR1 SGHRS and CDR2 YFSETQ. The germline V and J ends were trimmed by 4 bases and 1 base, with 21 bases remaining between them. The DNA for the CDR3 is TGCGCCAGCAGCCCAGGAGGGGAGGCATCGCGGTCCTACGAGCAGTACTTC. This translates into CASSPGGEASRSYEQYF.

This chain links TRBV6-1 with TRBJ2-2, with 8 bases fitting TRBD1. The germline V gene encodes CDR1 MNHNS and CDR2 SASEGT. Losses at the gene ends were 5 bases for V and 2 bases for J; bases not matched to a gene: 4. The CDR3 covers 15 residues. The CDR3: CASSPGTGNTGELFF. The CDR3 DNA reads as TGTGCCAGCAGTCCAGGGACAGGCAACACCGGGGAGCTGTTTTTT.

The V and J genes are TRBV12-3 or TRBV12-4 and TRBJ2-5; 10 bases match TRBD2. J gave up 5 bases and V 10 bases, and 19 bases lay outside the gene matches. There are 17 residues in the CDR3. The CDR3 region has the DNA TGTGCCATCCCAGGGGATGACGAGCGGGGGGGAGGGGAGACCCAGTACTTC. As protein: CAIPGDDERGGGETQYF.

This clonotype was seen a few times. The rearrangement links TRBV27 to TRBJ1-5, with no clear D. This CDR3 is 13 amino acids long. Trimming shortened V by 3 bases and J by 5 bases, and 8 bases separated the two germline ends. Germline CDR1 reads MNHEY; CDR2 reads SMNVEV (reference sequence). The DNA of the CDR3 is TGTGCCAGCAGTTTTGGCAAGTATCAGCCCCAGCATTTT. Translated: CASSFGKYQPQHF.

This clonotype showed up just a few times. The rearrangement links TRBV20-1 to TRBJ1-1; no clear D gene. Trimming stripped 1 base from V and 1 base from J, with 16 bases between. The CDR3 covers 16 residues. CDR1 is DFQATT, CDR2 SNEGSKA, per germline (reference sequence). The CDR3 sequence is CSARVPGLSRNTEAFF. CDR3 coding DNA: TGCAGTGCTAGAGTTCCGGGCTTGTCAAGGAACACTGAAGCTTTCTTT.

V gene TRBV10-3 combines with J gene TRBJ2-7; 7 bases fit TRBD1. The CDR3 contains 15 residues. The J segment lost 8 bases and the V segment lost 0 bases, leaving 10 bases of the junction unmatched. Germline V lookup: CDR1 ENHRY, CDR2 SYGVKD. CDR3 loop: CAISESSQGSNQQYF. The CDR3 coding sequence is TGTGCCATCAGTGAGTCGTCACAGGGGTCGAACCAGCAGTACTTC.

This clonotype was counted at least ten times. The chain has TRBV5-1 and TRBJ2-7; tentatively, D is TRBD1 (5 bases). The CDR3 consists of 14 residues. The V gene's germline CDR1 is SGHRS and CDR2 YFSETQ. V gave up 4 bases and J gave up 0 bases, with 11 bases separating them. This CDR3 is CASSVSGNSYEQYF. In nucleotides, the CDR3 is TGCGCCAGCAGCGTCTCAGGGAACTCCTACGAGCAGTACTTC.